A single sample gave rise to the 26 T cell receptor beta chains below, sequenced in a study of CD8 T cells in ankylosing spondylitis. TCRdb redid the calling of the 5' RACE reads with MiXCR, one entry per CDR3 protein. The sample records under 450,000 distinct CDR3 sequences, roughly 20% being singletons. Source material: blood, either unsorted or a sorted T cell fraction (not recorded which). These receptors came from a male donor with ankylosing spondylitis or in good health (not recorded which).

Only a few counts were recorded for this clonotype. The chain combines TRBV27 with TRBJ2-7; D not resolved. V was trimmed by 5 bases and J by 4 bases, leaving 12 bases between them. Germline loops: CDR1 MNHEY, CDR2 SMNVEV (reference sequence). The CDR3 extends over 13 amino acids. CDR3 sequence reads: CASSPFWFYEQYF. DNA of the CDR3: TGTGCCAGCAGTCCCTTCTGGTTTTACGAGCAGTACTTC.

The CDR3 reads CASSPGWGGPREQYF. The CDR3 DNA is TGTGCCAGCAGCCCAGGTTGGGGGGGGCCGAGAGAGCAGTACTTC. The chain uses TRBV9 and TRBJ2-7; D possibly corresponds to TRBD2 (7 bases). The CDR3 length is 15 residues. CDR1 is SGDLS and CDR2 is YYNGEE in the germline V gene. Trimming shortened V by 4 bases and J by 7 bases, and 21 bases separated the two germline ends.

The CDR3 DNA is TGTGCCAGCAGTGACCCGATTAGATCCTACGAGCAGTACTTC. Protein sequence: CASSDPIRSYEQYF. The rearrangement links TRBV6-4 to TRBJ2-7, with D unclear. The V gene's germline CDR1 is MRHNA and CDR2 SNTAGT. The CDR3 has 14 amino acids. V was cut by 2 bases and J by 1 base, with 9 bases left in between.

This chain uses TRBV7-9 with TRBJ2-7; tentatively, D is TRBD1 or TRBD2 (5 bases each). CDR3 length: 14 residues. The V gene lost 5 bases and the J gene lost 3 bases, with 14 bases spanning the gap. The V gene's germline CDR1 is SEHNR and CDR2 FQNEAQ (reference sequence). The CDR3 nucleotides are TGTGCCAGCAGCCCGAGGGACCGACTCTACGAGCAGTACTTC. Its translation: CASSPRDRLYEQYF.

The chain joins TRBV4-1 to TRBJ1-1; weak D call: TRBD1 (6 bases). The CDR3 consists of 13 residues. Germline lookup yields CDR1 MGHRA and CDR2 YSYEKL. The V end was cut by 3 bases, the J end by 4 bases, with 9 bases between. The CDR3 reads CASSHEGGTEAFF. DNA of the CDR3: TGCGCCAGCAGCCATGAGGGGGGCACTGAAGCTTTCTTT.

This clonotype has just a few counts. In DNA, the CDR3 is TGTGCCAGCAGTTTATTTCCCCACGCCAATGAGCAGTTCTTC. Translation gives CASSLFPHANEQFF. This chain connects TRBV12-3 or TRBV12-4 to TRBJ2-1, with D uncertain. The germline V and J ends were trimmed by 2 bases and 6 bases, with 11 bases remaining between them. This CDR3 has 14 residues.

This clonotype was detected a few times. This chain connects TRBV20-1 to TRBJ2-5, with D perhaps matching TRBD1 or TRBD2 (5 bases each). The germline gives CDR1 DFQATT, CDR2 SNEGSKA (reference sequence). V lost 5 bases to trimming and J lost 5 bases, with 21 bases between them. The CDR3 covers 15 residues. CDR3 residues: CSAVSPGRNSETQYF. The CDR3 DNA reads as TGCAGTGCTGTTTCCCCGGGACGGAACTCGGAGACCCAGTACTTC.

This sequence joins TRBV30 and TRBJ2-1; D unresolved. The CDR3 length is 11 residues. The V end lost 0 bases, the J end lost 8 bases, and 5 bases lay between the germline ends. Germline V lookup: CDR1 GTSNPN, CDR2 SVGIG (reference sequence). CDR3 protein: CAWSVGDEQFF. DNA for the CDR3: TGTGCCTGGAGTGTTGGCGATGAGCAGTTCTTC.

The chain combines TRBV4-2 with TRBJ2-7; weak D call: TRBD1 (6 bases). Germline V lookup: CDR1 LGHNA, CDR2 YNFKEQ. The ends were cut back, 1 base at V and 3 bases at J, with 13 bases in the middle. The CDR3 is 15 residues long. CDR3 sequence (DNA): TGTGCCAGCAGCCAAGGTGGGGACACAATCTACGAGCAGTACTTC. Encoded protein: CASSQGGDTIYEQYF.

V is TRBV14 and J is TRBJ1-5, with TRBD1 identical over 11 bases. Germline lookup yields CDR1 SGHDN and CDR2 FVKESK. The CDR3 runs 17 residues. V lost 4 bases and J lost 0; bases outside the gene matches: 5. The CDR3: CASSPWDRGDSNQPQHF. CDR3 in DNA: TGTGCCAGCAGCCCCTGGGACAGGGGGGATAGCAATCAGCCCCAGCATTTT.

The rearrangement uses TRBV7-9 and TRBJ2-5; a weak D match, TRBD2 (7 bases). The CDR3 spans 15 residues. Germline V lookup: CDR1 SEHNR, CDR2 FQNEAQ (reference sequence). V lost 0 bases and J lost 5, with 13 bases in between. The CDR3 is CASSLAGGGRETQYF. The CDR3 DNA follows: TGTGCCAGCAGCTTAGCTGGGGGGGGCCGGGAGACCCAGTACTTC.

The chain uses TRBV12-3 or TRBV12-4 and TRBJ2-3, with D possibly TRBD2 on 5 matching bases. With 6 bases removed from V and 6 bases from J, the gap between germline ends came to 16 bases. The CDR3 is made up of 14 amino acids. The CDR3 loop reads CASSLDGNWDTQYF. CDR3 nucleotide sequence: TGTGCCAGCAGCTTGGACGGGAATTGGGATACGCAGTATTTT.

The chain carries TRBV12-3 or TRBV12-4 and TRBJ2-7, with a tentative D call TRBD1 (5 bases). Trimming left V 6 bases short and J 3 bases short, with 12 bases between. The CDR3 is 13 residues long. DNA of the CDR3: TGTGCCAGCAGCCAGTCCGGACACTACGAGCAGTACTTC. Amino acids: CASSQSGHYEQYF.

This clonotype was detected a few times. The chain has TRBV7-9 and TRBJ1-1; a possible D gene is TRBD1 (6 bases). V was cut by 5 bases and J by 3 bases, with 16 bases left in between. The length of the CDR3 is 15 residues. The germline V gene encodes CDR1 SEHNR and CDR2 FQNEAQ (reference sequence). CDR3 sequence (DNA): TGTGCCAGCAGCCCGCAACAGGGCTTGGACACTGAAGCTTTCTTT. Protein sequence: CASSPQQGLDTEAFF.

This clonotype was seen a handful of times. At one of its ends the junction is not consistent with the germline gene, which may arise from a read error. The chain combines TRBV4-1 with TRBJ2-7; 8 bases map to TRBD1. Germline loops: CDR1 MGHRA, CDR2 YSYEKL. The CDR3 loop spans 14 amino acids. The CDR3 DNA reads TGCGCCAGCGGACAGGGTATTTTCTCCGACGAGCAGTACTTC. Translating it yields CASGQGIFSDEQYF.

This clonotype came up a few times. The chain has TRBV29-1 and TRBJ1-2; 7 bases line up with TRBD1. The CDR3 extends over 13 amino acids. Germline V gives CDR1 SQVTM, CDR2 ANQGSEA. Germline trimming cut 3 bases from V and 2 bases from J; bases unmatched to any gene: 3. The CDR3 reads CSVDEGQNYGYTF. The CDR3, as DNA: TGCAGCGTTGACGAGGGACAGAACTATGGCTACACCTTC.

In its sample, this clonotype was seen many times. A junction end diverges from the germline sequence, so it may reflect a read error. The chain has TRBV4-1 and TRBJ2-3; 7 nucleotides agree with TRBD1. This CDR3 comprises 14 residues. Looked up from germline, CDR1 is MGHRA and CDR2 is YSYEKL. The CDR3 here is CASSLGQGTDTQYF. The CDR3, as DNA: TGTGCCAGCAGCTTAGGACAGGGCACAGATACGCAGTATTTT.

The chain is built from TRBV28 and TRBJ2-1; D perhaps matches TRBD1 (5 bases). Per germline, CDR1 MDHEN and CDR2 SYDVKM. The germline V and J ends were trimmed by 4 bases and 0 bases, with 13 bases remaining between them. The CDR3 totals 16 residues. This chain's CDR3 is CASSSDRSNSYNEQFF. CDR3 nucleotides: TGTGCCAGCAGTTCTGACAGATCTAACTCCTACAATGAGCAGTTCTTC.

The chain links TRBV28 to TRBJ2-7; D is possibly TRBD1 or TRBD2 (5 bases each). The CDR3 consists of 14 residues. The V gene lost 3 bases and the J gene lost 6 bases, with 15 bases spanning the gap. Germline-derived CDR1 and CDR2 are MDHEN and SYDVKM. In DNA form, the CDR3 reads TGTGCCAGCAGTTTCTCGCGGCTGGGGACCGAGCAGTACTTC. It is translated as CASSFSRLGTEQYF.

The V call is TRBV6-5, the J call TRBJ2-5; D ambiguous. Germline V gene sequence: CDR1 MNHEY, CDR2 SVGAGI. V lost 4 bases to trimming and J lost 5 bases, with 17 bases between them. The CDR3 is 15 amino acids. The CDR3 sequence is CASSSAGRVGETQYF. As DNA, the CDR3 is TGTGCCAGCAGTTCCGCAGGCCGGGTAGGGGAGACCCAGTACTTC.

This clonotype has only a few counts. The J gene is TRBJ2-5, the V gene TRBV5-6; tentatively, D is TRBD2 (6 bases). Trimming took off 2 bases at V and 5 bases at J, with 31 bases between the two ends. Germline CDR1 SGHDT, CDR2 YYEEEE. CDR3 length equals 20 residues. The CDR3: CASSFLSDPGSSRSAETQYF. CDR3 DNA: TGTGCCAGCAGCTTTCTCTCCGACCCCGGGAGCTCCCGCTCCGCCGAGACCCAGTACTTC.

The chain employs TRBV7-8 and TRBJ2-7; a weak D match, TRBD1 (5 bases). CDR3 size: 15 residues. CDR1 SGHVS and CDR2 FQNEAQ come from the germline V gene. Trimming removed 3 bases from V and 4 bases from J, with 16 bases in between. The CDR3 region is CASSFPGRAGYEQYF. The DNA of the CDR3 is TGTGCCAGCAGCTTCCCGGGCAGGGCAGGTTACGAGCAGTACTTC.

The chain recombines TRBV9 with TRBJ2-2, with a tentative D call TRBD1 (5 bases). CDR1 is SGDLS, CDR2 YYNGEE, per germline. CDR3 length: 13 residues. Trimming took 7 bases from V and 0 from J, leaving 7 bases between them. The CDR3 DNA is TGTGCCAGCGACAGATCGAACACCGGGGAGCTGTTTTTT. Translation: CASDRSNTGELFF. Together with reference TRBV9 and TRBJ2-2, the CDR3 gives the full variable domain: DSGVTQTPKHLITATGQRVTLRCSPRSGDLSVYWYQQSLDQGLQFLIQYYNGEERAKGNILERFSAQQFPDLHSELNLSSLELGDSALYFCASDRSNTGELFFGEGSRLTVL.

The CDR3 nucleotides read TGTGCCAGCAGCCAGGGGGACCTACCAAACAATGAGCAGTTCTTC. As protein: CASSQGDLPNNEQFF. The chain links TRBV3-1 to TRBJ2-1; tentatively, D is TRBD1 or TRBD2 (5 bases each). There are 15 residues in the CDR3. V was pared by 3 bases and J by 5 bases, with 14 bases between. CDR1 LGHDT and CDR2 YNNKEL come from the germline V gene (reference sequence).

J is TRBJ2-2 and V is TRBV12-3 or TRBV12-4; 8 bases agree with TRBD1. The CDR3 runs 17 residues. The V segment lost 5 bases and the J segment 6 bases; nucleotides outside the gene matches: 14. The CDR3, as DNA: TGTGCCAGCAGTCGCTTGCCAGGGGGCCCTGGTGCCGGGGAGCTGTTTTTT. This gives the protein CASSRLPGGPGAGELFF.

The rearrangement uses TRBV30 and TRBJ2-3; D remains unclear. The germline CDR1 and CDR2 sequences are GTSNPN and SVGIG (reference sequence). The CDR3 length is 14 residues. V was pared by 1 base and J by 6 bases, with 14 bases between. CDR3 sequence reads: CAWSEQGLSDTQYF. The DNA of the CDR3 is TGTGCCTGGAGTGAACAAGGGTTGTCGGATACGCAGTATTTT.